This T cell receptor (beta chain) was captured by sequencing in a study of T cell responses to AZD1222 COVID-19 vaccine. Study details: Analyses pooled second doses at about 4 or about 12 weeks.

Study-level results: Recipients of AZD1222 seropositive at baseline numbered only 6 or 7. Clonal diversity was possibly underestimated, and white British individuals and females predominated among donors. Spike-wide coverage was observed for vaccine-associated CD4 TCRs, with dominant responses at 160-218 and 743-854.

Germline assignment: CDR1 MNHEY and CDR2 SMNVEV (reference sequence). There are 15 residues in the CDR3. The ends were cut back, 2 bases at V and 0 bases at J, with 8 bases in the middle. Clones were sequenced by immunoSEQ multiplex PCR, and TCRdb holds only the in-frame ones, with some missing. The data show about 140,000 clones, 70% to 90% seen once. This clone was seen once. The antigen is unknown. The sequence was obtained from an adult in good health. The sequenced sample was peripheral blood, obtained on day 0 of AZD1222 vaccination. V gene TRBV27 combines with J gene TRBJ2-1, with TRBD2 as a possible D gene (5 bases). The CDR3 region is CASSLAEVSYNEQFF. The CDR3 DNA reads as TGTGCCAGCAGTTTAGCGGAGGTCTCCTACAATGAGCAGTTCTTC.